What follows are 23 T cell receptor beta chains derived from one specimen sequenced in a study of tumor-infiltrating lymphocytes in localized non-small cell lung cancer. Libraries were prepared by immunoSEQ multiplex PCR; TCRdb keeps only in-frame clonotypes and omits some of them. The sample includes approximately 15,000 clones, 35% to 55% of them seen just once. Sequenced input: lung tumor tissue. The receptor source for this set is a human donor with non-small cell lung cancer.

This clone is classed as medium-sized (0.01 to 0.1%). The chain links TRBV29-1 to TRBJ2-5, with D possibly TRBD2 on 7 matching bases. The germline V and J ends were trimmed by 7 bases and 2 bases, with 17 bases remaining between them. Germline V lookup: CDR1 SQVTM, CDR2 ANQGSEA. CDR3 length equals 14 residues. CDR3 sequence reads: CSADGGGSQETQYF. DNA of the CDR3: TGCAGCGCTGATGGGGGCGGGAGTCAAGAGACCCAGTACTTC.

This clone was counted between two and nine times. The chain couples TRBV7-2 to TRBJ2-7; D gene unclear. V dropped 1 base and J dropped 2 bases, with 9 bases sitting between them. The V gene's germline CDR1 is SGHTA and CDR2 FQGNSA. The CDR3 extends over 14 amino acids. The CDR3 DNA reads TGTGCCAGCAGCTTAGTGGGAACAACCTACGAGCAGTACTTC. This codes for CASSLVGTTYEQYF.

This clone was recorded a few times. The chain uses TRBV6-1 and TRBJ1-6, with D unresolved. The CDR3 loop spans 14 amino acids. The V gene lost 4 bases and the J gene lost 7 bases, with 11 bases spanning the gap. CDR1 is MNHNS and CDR2 is SASEGT in the germline V gene. For the CDR3, the DNA is TGTGCCAGCAGTGTTGGAGACTTAAATTCACCCCTCCACTTT. Encoded protein: CASSVGDLNSPLHF.

This chain uses TRBV6-5 with TRBJ2-7, with D possibly being TRBD1 (5 bases). Germline V CDR1 and CDR2: MNHEY, SVGAGI. Trimming stripped 6 bases from V and 3 bases from J, with 12 bases between. The CDR3 covers 13 residues. The CDR3 DNA reads as TGTGCCAGCAGCGCCGACAGCCGCTACGAGCAGTACTTC. Its protein is CASSADSRYEQYF.

This clone occurred many times. The V and J genes are TRBV5-1 and TRBJ2-7, with TRBD2 identical over 8 bases. The germline V gene encodes CDR1 SGHRS and CDR2 YFSETQ. The CDR3 has 15 amino acids. The junction had 7 bases not matched to a gene; V was cut back by 4 bases and J by 1 base. CDR3: CASSHPTSGSYEQYF. In nucleotides, the CDR3 is TGCGCCAGCAGCCACCCCACTAGCGGTTCCTACGAGCAGTACTTC. The whole variable domain, filled in from reference TRBV5-1 and TRBJ2-7, reads KAGVTQTPRYLIKTRGQQVTLSCSPISGHRSVSWYQQTPGQGLQFLFEYFSETQRNKGNFPGRFSGRQFSNSRSEMNVSTLELGDSALYLCASSHPTSGSYEQYFGPGTRLTVT.

This clone is classed as medium-sized. The V and J genes are TRBV19 and TRBJ1-1, with TRBD1 as a possible D gene (5 bases). Germline assignment: CDR1 LNHDA and CDR2 SQIVND (reference sequence). The CDR3 contains 16 residues. V lost 6 bases and J 4 bases, leaving 21 bases between the germline ends. The CDR3 sequence: CASSLRAGTFSTEAFF. The CDR3 DNA reads TGTGCCAGTAGCTTGCGGGCAGGGACGTTTAGCACTGAAGCTTTCTTT. Full variable domain (rest looked up from reference TRBV19 and TRBJ1-1): DGGITQSPKYLFRKEGQNVTLSCEQNLNHDAMYWYRQDPGQGLRLIYYSQIVNDFQKGDIAEGYSVSREKKESFPLTVTSAQKNPTAFYLCASSLRAGTFSTEAFFGQGTRLTVV.

This clone was observed a few times. The chain has TRBV6-5 and TRBJ1-1; no reliable D call. This CDR3 spans 13 amino acids. The V and J ends lost 4 bases and 7 bases respectively, with 13 bases between them. Looked up from germline, CDR1 is MNHEY and CDR2 is SVGAGI. CDR3 coding DNA: TGTGCCAGCAGTTTCCAAGAAATCGGTGAAGCTTTCTTT. This codes for CASSFQEIGEAFF.

This clone rates as large. J is TRBJ1-1 and V is TRBV4-1; 7 nucleotides match TRBD1. The CDR3 length is 15 residues. Per the germline V gene, CDR1 is MGHRA and CDR2 is YSYEKL. V lost 4 bases, J lost 4 bases, and 9 bases stayed unmatched. In DNA form, the CDR3 reads TGCGCCAGCAGCCGAAGACAGGGCGATGGCACTGAAGCTTTCTTT. It is translated as CASSRRQGDGTEAFF.

The CDR3 sequence is CASSRGPGREQYF. In DNA, the CDR3 is TGTGCCAGCAGTCGCGGGCCAGGGCGGGAGCAGTACTTC. The genes are TRBV27 and TRBJ2-7, with D possibly being TRBD1 or TRBD2 (5 bases each). Deletions cut 5 bases from V and 7 bases from J, with 15 bases between. CDR3 length equals 13 residues. CDR1 and CDR2 from the germline V gene are MNHEY and SMNVEV (reference sequence).

This clone was seen a few times. The chain links TRBV30 to TRBJ2-5; perhaps TRBD1 as D (6 bases). Germline CDR1 reads GTSNPN; CDR2 reads SVGIG (reference sequence). V lost 8 bases, J lost 5 bases, and 18 bases lay in between. The CDR3 is 13 residues long. CDR3 loop: CAGLQGILETQYF. CDR3 in DNA: TGTGCCGGTTTACAGGGTATCCTGGAGACCCAGTACTTC.

This clone has more than one count but fewer than ten. The genes are TRBV7-6 and TRBJ2-7; 12 bases are a match to TRBD1. Germline lookup yields CDR1 SGHVS and CDR2 FNYEAQ. V lost 5 bases to trimming and J lost 3 bases; unmatched junction nucleotides: 5. The CDR3 has 15 residues. This chain's CDR3 is CASSAGTGGVYEQYF. CDR3 nucleotides: TGTGCCAGCAGCGCCGGGACAGGGGGCGTCTACGAGCAGTACTTC.

This clone was seen a handful of times. The chain uses TRBV29-1 and TRBJ2-2; tentatively, D is TRBD2 (6 bases). Trimming pared 4 bases from V and 4 bases from J, leaving 10 bases between. CDR3 length: 13 residues. From germline, CDR1 is SQVTM and CDR2 ANQGSEA. This CDR3 is CSVGAGFTGELFF. The CDR3 DNA reads as TGCAGCGTTGGGGCGGGGTTCACCGGGGAGCTGTTTTTT.

The chain combines TRBV20-1 with TRBJ2-5; D call uncertain. The V gene lost 6 bases and the J gene lost 9 bases, with 14 bases spanning the gap. CDR3 length: 11 residues. The germline V gene encodes CDR1 DFQATT and CDR2 SNEGSKA (reference sequence). CDR3 DNA sequence: TGCAGTGCGCCCAGGTTGCCGGCCCAGTACTTC. It translates to CSAPRLPAQYF.

The gene calls are TRBV18 and TRBJ1-4; TRBD1 matches 10 bases. With V trimmed by 5 bases and J by 12 bases, 9 bases remained unmatched. Per germline, CDR1 KGHSH and CDR2 LQKENI. The CDR3 covers 14 residues. In nucleotides, the CDR3 is TGTGCCAGCTCAAGCTGGACAGGGGGAGTGGAACTGTTTTTT. Protein sequence: CASSSWTGGVELFF.

The V gene is TRBV11-3, the J gene TRBJ1-3; the D is unclear. CDR3 length: 16 residues. Germline CDR1 reads SGHNT; CDR2 reads YENEEA. The V end lost 5 bases, the J end lost 4 bases, and 18 bases lay between the germline ends. CDR3 coding DNA: TGTGCCAGCAGCCCCCCTAAAAGTCGGGCCGGAAACACCATATATTTT. It yields the protein CASSPPKSRAGNTIYF. Supplemented by reference TRBV11-3 and TRBJ1-3, the full variable domain reads EAGVVQSPRYKIIEKKQPVAFWCNPISGHNTLYWYLQNLGQGPELLIRYENEEAVDDSQLPKDRFSAERLKGVDSTLKIQPAELGDSAVYLCASSPPKSRAGNTIYFGEGSWLTVV.

J is TRBJ1-2 and V is TRBV28; TRBD1 is a possible D gene (6 bases). Germline V gene sequence: CDR1 MDHEN, CDR2 SYDVKM. With 7 bases removed from V and 0 bases from J, the gap between germline ends came to 15 bases. The CDR3 runs 15 residues. The DNA for the CDR3 is TGTGCCAGCACCCTCTGGGGGGCGGCTAACTATGGCTACACCTTC. Translated: CASTLWGAANYGYTF.

The chain combines TRBV9 with TRBJ2-7; 7 nucleotides line up with TRBD1. After removal of 4 bases from V and 0 bases from J, the junction contained 7 bases not matched to a gene. This CDR3 contains 15 residues. CDR1 is SGDLS, CDR2 YYNGEE, per germline. The CDR3 spells CASSPGTASSYEQYF. The CDR3 DNA reads TGTGCCAGCAGCCCCGGGACAGCGAGCTCCTACGAGCAGTACTTC.

This clone showed up just a few times. The rearrangement links TRBV7-3 to TRBJ2-3; 12 bases align to TRBD2. CDR3 length: 18 residues. Germline V gives CDR1 SGHTA, CDR2 FQGTGA. J gave up 0 bases and V 0 bases, and 4 bases lay outside the gene matches. The CDR3 coding sequence is TGTGCCAGCAGCTTAACCCTGACTAGCGGGGGTAGCACAGATACGCAGTATTTT. It is translated as CASSLTLTSGGSTDTQYF.

V gene TRBV28 combines with J gene TRBJ1-5, with D possibly TRBD1 on 6 matching bases. The CDR3 is 15 amino acids. Germline V gives CDR1 MDHEN, CDR2 SYDVKM. Trimming left V 4 bases short and J 1 base short, with 11 bases between. CDR3 in amino acids: CASSSDRFSNQPQHF. CDR3 nucleotides: TGTGCCAGCAGTTCAGACAGGTTCAGCAATCAGCCCCAGCATTTT.

This clone has only a few counts. The genes are TRBV2 and TRBJ2-5; 7 bases align to TRBD2. Germline V gene lookup returns CDR1 SNHLY and CDR2 FYNNEI. The CDR3 is 15 residues long. The V and J ends lost 3 bases and 5 bases, in that order; junction bases with no gene match: 9. This CDR3 is CASSDRAGRGETQYF. CDR3 DNA: TGTGCCAGCAGTGACCGAGCGGGGCGCGGGGAGACCCAGTACTTC.

This chain joins TRBV15 and TRBJ2-1, with unresolved D. V was clipped by 4 bases and J by 5 bases, with 3 bases between them. Germline-derived CDR1 and CDR2 are LNHNV and YYDKDF (reference sequence). This CDR3 spans 11 amino acids. The DNA for the CDR3 is TGTGCCACCAGCACAAACAATGAGCAGTTCTTC. Protein sequence: CATSTNNEQFF.

This clone was picked up a small number of times. The chain joins TRBV7-6 to TRBJ2-5, with D unresolved. Germline V CDR1 and CDR2: SGHVS, FNYEAQ. This CDR3 is built from 16 residues. Trimming took off 1 base at V and 5 bases at J, with 17 bases between the two ends. DNA for the CDR3: TGTGCCAGCAGCTTAGGTGGGAACTCCCTTGGGGAGACCCAGTACTTC. Translation gives CASSLGGNSLGETQYF.

The table lists this clone with a count of one. The V and J genes are TRBV7-2 and TRBJ2-1; 10 positions agree with TRBD2. CDR3 size: 17 residues. With 3 bases clipped from V and 5 bases from J, the junction kept 10 bases outside the gene matches. CDR1 SGHTA and CDR2 FQGNSA come from the germline V gene. This CDR3 reads CASSFGRLAGVHNEQFF. As DNA, the CDR3 is TGTGCCAGCAGCTTCGGTAGGCTAGCGGGGGTACACAATGAGCAGTTCTTC.